This T cell receptor beta chain was identified in a study of T cells after yellow fever vaccination. The overall study: SMART-Seq v4 Ultra Low Input prepared libraries from low-cell fractions.

Findings and caveats of the study: Reappearance after the booster was observed for most primary-vaccination clones (about 96% CD4, over 70% CD8). Weaker, the secondary response peaked sooner, at day 5 versus 15.

Each CDR3 protein is one row after TCRdb ran MiXCR on the 5' RACE reads. Seen here are about 350,000 distinct CDR3 sequences, over 3.5% observed once, and the top ten hold around 23%. This clonotype was found a few times. Its antigen remains unknown. The TCR sequence derives from a man between 18 and 29 years old who received the YFV17D yellow fever vaccine. The starting material was PBMCs, obtained 5 days after the yellow fever booster vaccination.

The CDR3 bases are TGTGCCAGCAGTCGACGGTCTGATAATTCACCCCTCCACTTT. This encodes CASSRRSDNSPLHF. V gene TRBV3-1 combines with J gene TRBJ1-6; D gene uncertain. Germline V gene lookup returns CDR1 LGHDT and CDR2 YNNKEL (reference sequence). Trimming took 6 bases from V and 5 from J, leaving 11 bases between them. The CDR3 has 14 amino acids. Based on the CDR3 plus reference TRBV3-1 and TRBJ1-6, the full variable domain is DTAVSQTPKYLVTQMGNDKSIKCEQNLGHDTMYWYKQDSKKFLKIMFSYNNKELIINETVPNRFSPKSPDKAHLNLHINSLELGDSAVYFCASSRRSDNSPLHFGNGTRLTVT.